This TCR beta chain emerged from a study of early T cells in non-severe SARS-CoV-2 infection. Study-level background: Bulk RNA taken from unsorted whole blood was sequenced, leaving chains unpaired. Study-wide points: The VDJdb matching leaned toward anti-spike CD8 responses and overlooked private and CD4 specificities.

With respect to this clonotype: No antigen is known for it.

Trimming cost V 3 bases and J 7 bases; bases outside gene matches: 1. The germline V gene has CDR1 SGDLS and CDR2 YYNGEE. This CDR3 contains 11 residues. The TCR library protocol was used to attach unique molecular identifiers. These identifiers were attached to individual cDNA molecules. TCRdb redid the calling of the 5' RACE reads with MiXCR, one entry per CDR3 protein. The sample consists of tens of thousands of distinct CDR3 sequences, roughly an eighth of them appearing once. Sequenced input: whole blood. The receptor's source is an adult who was a healthcare worker with PCR-confirmed SARS-CoV-2 infection or an uninfected control (not recorded which). The chain employs TRBV9 and TRBJ2-7; 7 bases agree with TRBD2. CDR3 sequence (DNA): TGTGCCAGCAGCGGGGAGGGGGAGCAGTACTTC. Encoded protein: CASSGEGEQYF.